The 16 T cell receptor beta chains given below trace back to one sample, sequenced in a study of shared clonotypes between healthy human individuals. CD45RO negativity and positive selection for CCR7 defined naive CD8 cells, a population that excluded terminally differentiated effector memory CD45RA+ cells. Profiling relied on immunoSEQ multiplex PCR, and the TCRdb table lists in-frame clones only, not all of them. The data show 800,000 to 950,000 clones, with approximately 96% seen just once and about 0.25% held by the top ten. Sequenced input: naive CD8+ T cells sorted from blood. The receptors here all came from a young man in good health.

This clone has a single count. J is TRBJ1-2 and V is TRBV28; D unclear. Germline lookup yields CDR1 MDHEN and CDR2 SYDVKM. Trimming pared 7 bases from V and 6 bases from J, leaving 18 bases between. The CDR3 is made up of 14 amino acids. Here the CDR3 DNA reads TGTGCCAGCACTTTGATAAAACGAAGCCATGGCTACACCTTC. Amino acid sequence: CASTLIKRSHGYTF.

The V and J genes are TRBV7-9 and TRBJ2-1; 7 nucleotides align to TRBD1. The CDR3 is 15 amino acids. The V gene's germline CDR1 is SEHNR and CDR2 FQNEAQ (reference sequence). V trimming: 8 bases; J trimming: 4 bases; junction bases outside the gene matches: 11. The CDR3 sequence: CASELTGLEYNEQFF. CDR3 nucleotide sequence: TGTGCCAGCGAATTGACAGGGTTGGAATACAATGAGCAGTTCTTC.

CDR3 loop: CASPGSSLSNEQFF. In nucleotides, the CDR3 is TGTGCCAGCCCCGGGTCCTCATTGAGCAATGAGCAGTTCTTC. The gene calls are TRBV2 and TRBJ2-1; D unclear. The germline V and J ends were trimmed by 8 bases and 6 bases, with 17 bases remaining between them. The germline V gene has CDR1 SNHLY and CDR2 FYNNEI. The CDR3 is 14 amino acids.

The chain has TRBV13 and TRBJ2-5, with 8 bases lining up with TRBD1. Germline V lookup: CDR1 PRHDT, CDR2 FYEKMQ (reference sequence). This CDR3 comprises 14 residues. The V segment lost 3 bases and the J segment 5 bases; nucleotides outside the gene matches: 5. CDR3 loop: CASSLRTGPETQYF. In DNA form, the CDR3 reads TGTGCCAGCAGCTTGCGGACAGGGCCTGAGACCCAGTACTTC. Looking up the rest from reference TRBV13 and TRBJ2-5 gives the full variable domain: AAGVIQSPRHLIKEKRETATLKCYPIPRHDTVYWYQQGPGQDPQFLISFYEKMQSDKGSIPDRFSAQQFSDYHSELNMSSLELGDSALYFCASSLRTGPETQYFGPGTRLLVL.

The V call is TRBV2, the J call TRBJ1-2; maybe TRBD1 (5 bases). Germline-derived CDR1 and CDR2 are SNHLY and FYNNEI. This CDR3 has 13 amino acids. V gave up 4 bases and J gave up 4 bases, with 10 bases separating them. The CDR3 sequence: CASSVQGPYGYTF. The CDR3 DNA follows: TGTGCCAGCAGTGTGCAGGGACCCTATGGCTACACCTTC. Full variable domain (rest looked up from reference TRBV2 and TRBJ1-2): EPEVTQTPSHQVTQMGQEVILRCVPISNHLYFYWYRQILGQKVEFLVSFYNNEISEKSEIFDDQFSVERPDGSNFTLKIRSTKLEDSAMYFCASSVQGPYGYTFGSGTRLTVV.

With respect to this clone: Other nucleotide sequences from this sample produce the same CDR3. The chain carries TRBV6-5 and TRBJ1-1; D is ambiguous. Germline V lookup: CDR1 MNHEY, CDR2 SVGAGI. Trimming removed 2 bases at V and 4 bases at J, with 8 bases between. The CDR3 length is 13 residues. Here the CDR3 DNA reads TGTGCCAGCAGTTACGGGCAGCCCACTGAAGCTTTCTTT. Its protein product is CASSYGQPTEAFF.

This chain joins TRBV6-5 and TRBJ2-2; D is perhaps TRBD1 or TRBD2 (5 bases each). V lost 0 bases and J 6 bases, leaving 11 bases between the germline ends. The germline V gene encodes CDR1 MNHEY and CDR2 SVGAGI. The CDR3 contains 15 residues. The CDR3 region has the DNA TGTGCCAGCAGTTACTCGAGTTGGGGGTCCGGGGAGCTGTTTTTT. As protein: CASSYSSWGSGELFF.

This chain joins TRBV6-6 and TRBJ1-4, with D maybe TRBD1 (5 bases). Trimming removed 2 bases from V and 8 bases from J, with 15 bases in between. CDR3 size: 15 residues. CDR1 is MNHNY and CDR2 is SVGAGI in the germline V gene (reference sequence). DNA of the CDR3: TGTGCCAGCAGTTACGGGGCAGAGGCGGGAGAAAAACTGTTTTTT. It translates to CASSYGAEAGEKLFF.

CDR3: CASSSQDVGGEGYTF. CDR3 nucleotides: TGTGCCAGCAGTTCCCAGGATGTCGGGGGAGAGGGCTACACCTTC. The rearrangement uses TRBV25-1 and TRBJ1-2; tentative D call: TRBD1 (5 bases). Germline V gene data show CDR1 as MGHDK and CDR2 as SYGVNS. The germline V and J ends were trimmed by 5 bases and 8 bases, with 21 bases remaining between them. The CDR3 loop spans 15 amino acids.

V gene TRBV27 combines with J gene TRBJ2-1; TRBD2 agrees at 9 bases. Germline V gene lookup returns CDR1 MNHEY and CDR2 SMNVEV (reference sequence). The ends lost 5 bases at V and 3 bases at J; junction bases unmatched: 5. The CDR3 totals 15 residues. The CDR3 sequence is CASSQYSGSYNEQFF. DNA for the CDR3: TGTGCCAGCAGTCAATATAGCGGGAGCTACAATGAGCAGTTCTTC.

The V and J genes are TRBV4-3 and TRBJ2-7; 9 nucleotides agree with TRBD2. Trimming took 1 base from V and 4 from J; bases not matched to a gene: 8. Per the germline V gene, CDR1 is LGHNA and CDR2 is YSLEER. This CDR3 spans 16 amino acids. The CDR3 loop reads CASSQGGLATRYEQYF. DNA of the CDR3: TGCGCCAGCAGCCAAGGCGGACTAGCGACTCGGTACGAGCAGTACTTC.

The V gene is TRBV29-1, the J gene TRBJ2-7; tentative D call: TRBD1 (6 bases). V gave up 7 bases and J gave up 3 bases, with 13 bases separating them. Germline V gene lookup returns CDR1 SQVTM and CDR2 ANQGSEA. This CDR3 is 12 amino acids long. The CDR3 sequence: CSAAGQNYEQYF. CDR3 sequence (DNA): TGCAGCGCCGCCGGACAGAACTACGAGCAGTACTTC.

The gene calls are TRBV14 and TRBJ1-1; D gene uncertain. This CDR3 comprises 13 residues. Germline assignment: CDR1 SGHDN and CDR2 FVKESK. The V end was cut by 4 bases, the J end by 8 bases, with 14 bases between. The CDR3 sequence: CASSPMPAAEAFF. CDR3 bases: TGTGCCAGCAGCCCAATGCCAGCCGCAGAAGCTTTCTTT. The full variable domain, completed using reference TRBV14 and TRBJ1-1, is EAGVTQFPSHSVIEKGQTVTLRCDPISGHDNLYWYRRVMGKEIKFLLHFVKESKQDESGMPNNRFLAERTGGTYSTLKVQPAELEDSGVYFCASSPMPAAEAFFGQGTRLTVV.

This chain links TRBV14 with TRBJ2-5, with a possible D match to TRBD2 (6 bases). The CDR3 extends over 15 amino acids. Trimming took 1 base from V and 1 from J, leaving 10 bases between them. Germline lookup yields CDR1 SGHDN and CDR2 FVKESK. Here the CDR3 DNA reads TGTGCCAGCAGCCAAGGGGGGGACGGCCAAGAGACCCAGTACTTC. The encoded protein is CASSQGGDGQETQYF. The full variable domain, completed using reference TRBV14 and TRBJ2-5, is EAGVTQFPSHSVIEKGQTVTLRCDPISGHDNLYWYRRVMGKEIKFLLHFVKESKQDESGMPNNRFLAERTGGTYSTLKVQPAELEDSGVYFCASSQGGDGQETQYFGPGTRLLVL.

The CDR3 bases are TGTGTCAGAAGCCCCAGTGGCAGGGGGTTTTTTCGATTTTCTGGGGCCAACGTCCTGACTTTC. Protein sequence: CVRSPSGRGFFRFSGANVLTF. The rearrangement joins TRBV7-5 to TRBJ2-6; the table's D gene call, TRBD1, was not cross checked with the DNA. TRBV7-5 constitutes a pseudogene. This CDR3 is 21 amino acids long.

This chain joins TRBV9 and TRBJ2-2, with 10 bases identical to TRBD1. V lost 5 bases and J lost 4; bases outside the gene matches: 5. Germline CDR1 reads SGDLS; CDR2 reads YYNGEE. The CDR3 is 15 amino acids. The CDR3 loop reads CASSPGQGSTGELFF. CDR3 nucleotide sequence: TGTGCCAGCAGTCCGGGACAGGGGAGCACCGGGGAGCTGTTTTTT.